This T cell receptor beta chain was captured by sequencing in a study of blood T cell repertoires in COVID-19. Study-wide background: Researchers got acute and convalescent COVID-19 samples from the United States, Italy and Spain. PBMCs, B-cell-depleted T cells, or T cells were the source of the cDNA or gDNA that made up the material.

Trimming took 6 bases from V and 6 from J, leaving 8 bases between them. The CDR3 has 12 amino acids. In germline, CDR1 is KGHDR, CDR2 SFDVKD. The table came from immunoSEQ multiplex PCR; TCRdb's copy has only in-frame clones and leaves some out. Counted here are under 300,000 clones, 70% to 90% occurring once; the ten biggest clones make up around 3.6%. Sequencing input: peripheral blood. This TCR was sampled from a man aged 18 to 30 with active or convalescent COVID-19. J is TRBJ1-5 and V is TRBV24-1; possibly TRBD1 for D (5 bases). The CDR3 nucleotides are TGTGCCACCAGTCGGGGGGGTCAGCCCCAGCATTTT. Its protein is CATSRGGQPQHF.